The clone carrying this T cell receptor beta chain turned up a few times. Its antigen remains unknown. Germline V gives CDR1 SGDLS, CDR2 YYNGEE. This CDR3 contains 14 residues. Trimming pared 7 bases from V and 5 bases from J, leaving 18 bases between. Produced via immunoSEQ multiplex PCR; TCRdb's table is partial and in-frame only. The repertoire holds tens of thousands of clones, with around 81% as singletons. These data are taken from a study of OX40 agonist ivuxolimab in advanced cancers. Study-wide results and caveats: CD8+ T cells showed, on average, more clonal expansion than CD4+ cells.

This chain connects TRBV9 to TRBJ2-5; D might be TRBD1 or TRBD2, each matching 7 bases. The sequence was collected from an adult with an advanced solid tumor such as melanoma, head and neck, liver or kidney cancer. Sample: CD4+ or CD8+ T cells sorted from blood, taken in a trial of the OX40 agonist ivuxolimab. The chain's CDR3 is CASGRGHEVETQYF. In nucleotides, the CDR3 is TGTGCCAGCGGGAGGGGGCATGAGGTGGAGACCCAGTACTTC. Variable domain in full (rest from reference TRBV9 and TRBJ2-5): DSGVTQTPKHLITATGQRVTLRCSPRSGDLSVYWYQQSLDQGLQFLIQYYNGEERAKGNILERFSAQQFPDLHSELNLSSLELGDSALYFCASGRGHEVETQYFGPGTRLLVL.